A single sample is the source of the 31 T cell receptor beta chains below, sequenced in a study of OX40 agonist ivuxolimab in advanced cancers. Assay used: immunoSEQ multiplex PCR; TCRdb lists only in-frame clones, some missing. There are 65,000 to 70,000 clones in the sample; 90% occur only once, and roughly 10% lies in the top ten. The source was CD4+ or CD8+ T cells sorted from blood, collected in a trial of the OX40 agonist ivuxolimab. The receptors derive from an adult with an advanced solid tumor such as melanoma, head and neck, liver or kidney cancer.

The genes are TRBV7-3 and TRBJ2-1, with a tentative D call TRBD2 (6 bases). Per the germline V gene, CDR1 is SGHTA and CDR2 is FQGTGA. The CDR3 consists of 19 residues. The V gene lost 2 bases and the J gene lost 0 bases, with 20 bases spanning the gap. CDR3 loop: CASSLVSGPGPSSYNEQFF. CDR3 nucleotide sequence: TGTGCCAGCAGCTTAGTCAGCGGGCCTGGCCCCAGCTCCTACAATGAGCAGTTCTTC.

The CDR3 DNA follows: TGTGCCAGCAGTGACTCGATGGGCCCTTCCTACGAGCAGTACTTC. It specifies CASSDSMGPSYEQYF. The chain uses TRBV6-1 and TRBJ2-7; no definite D call. The CDR3 is 15 residues long. V was clipped by 3 bases and J by 1 base, with 13 bases between them. Per the germline V gene, CDR1 is MNHNS and CDR2 is SASEGT.

This chain uses TRBV2 with TRBJ2-1; D is unresolved. The CDR3 sequence is 12 residues long. Germline V gene data show CDR1 as SNHLY and CDR2 as FYNNEI. Trimming removed 4 bases at V and 7 bases at J, with 8 bases between. This chain's CDR3 is CASSGDSNEQFF. The CDR3 nucleotides read TGTGCCAGCAGTGGAGACTCTAATGAGCAGTTCTTC.

To note about this clone: Mismatch with germline at one junction end may stem from a read error. The V gene is TRBV7-7, the J gene TRBJ2-5; 10 bases are shared with TRBD2. This CDR3 has 15 residues. The germline gives CDR1 SSHAT, CDR2 FNYEAQ (reference sequence). CDR3 in amino acids: CASSVGGTSDWTQYF. CDR3 DNA: TGTGCTAGCAGCGTGGGGGGGACTAGCGATTGGACCCAGTACTTC.

For the CDR3, the DNA is TGCGCCAGCAGCCAAGCCACCACCGGGCGTGAGACCCAGTACTTC. Translation: CASSQATTGRETQYF. J is TRBJ2-5 and V is TRBV4-3; D is unresolved. This CDR3 spans 15 amino acids. V lost 1 base, J lost 5 bases, and 14 bases lay in between. Germline V gives CDR1 LGHNA, CDR2 YSLEER.

This sequence joins TRBV6-6 and TRBJ1-3, with D maybe TRBD1 (5 bases). The germline V gene encodes CDR1 MNHNY and CDR2 SVGAGI (reference sequence). The CDR3 sequence is 14 residues long. With 6 bases removed from V and 4 bases from J, the gap between germline ends came to 13 bases. CDR3 in amino acids: CASREAGGGNTIYF. The CDR3 DNA follows: TGTGCCAGCAGGGAGGCGGGGGGGGGAAACACCATATATTTT.

This chain uses TRBV7-2 with TRBJ2-5; D is unresolved. This CDR3 has 14 amino acids. The germline V gene has CDR1 SGHTA and CDR2 FQGNSA. Trimming cost V 1 base and J 1 base, with 7 bases left between them. The CDR3 sequence is CASSLGPIQETQYF. As DNA, the CDR3 is TGTGCCAGCAGCTTAGGGCCGATCCAAGAGACCCAGTACTTC.

The rearrangement links TRBV13 to TRBJ2-1, with 7 bases that match TRBD2. The CDR3 has 15 residues. From germline, CDR1 is PRHDT and CDR2 FYEKMQ (reference sequence). J was trimmed by 5 bases and V by 4 bases; bases with no gene match: 8. The CDR3 reads CASSSTRLAHNEQFF. The CDR3 nucleotides are TGTGCCAGCAGCTCAACACGACTAGCACACAATGAGCAGTTCTTC.

The V and J genes are TRBV5-4 and TRBJ2-7; 10 positions match TRBD1. The germline CDR1 and CDR2 sequences are SGHNT and YYREEE (reference sequence). After removal of 4 bases from V and 3 bases from J, the junction contained 10 bases not matched to a gene. This CDR3 region has 16 residues. CDR3 nucleotide sequence: TGTGCCAGCAGCCACCCTCGGACAGGGGGAAACTACGAGCAGTACTTC. This gives the protein CASSHPRTGGNYEQYF.

The chain combines TRBV28 with TRBJ1-6; D gene ambiguous. Between the trimmed V and J ends, which lost 5 bases and 10 bases, there was a span of 18 bases. Germline assignment: CDR1 MDHEN and CDR2 SYDVKM. The CDR3 runs 15 residues. The CDR3 bases are TGTGCCAGCAGTGAATACAGCGCTCCATGGTCACCCCTCCACTTT. Its protein product is CASSEYSAPWSPLHF.

The table lists this clone with a count of one. V gene TRBV19 combines with J gene TRBJ2-1, with 7 bases that match TRBD2. V trimming: 7 bases; J trimming: 8 bases; junction bases outside the gene matches: 8. Germline loops: CDR1 LNHDA, CDR2 SQIVND (reference sequence). The CDR3 is 13 residues long. The CDR3 loop is CASTQLASDEQFF. The CDR3 nucleotides read TGTGCCAGTACCCAACTAGCGAGCGATGAGCAGTTCTTC.

V usage is TRBV10-3 and J usage is TRBJ1-1; D uncertain. V shed 4 bases and J shed 4 bases, with 4 bases lying between them. There are 11 residues in the CDR3. Germline CDR1 and CDR2: ENHRY and SYGVKD. CDR3 nucleotide sequence: TGTGCCATCAGTGGGGGCACTGAAGCTTTCTTT. Amino acid sequence: CAISGGTEAFF.

The V call is TRBV2, the J call TRBJ1-2; 7 nucleotides agree with TRBD1. Germline V lookup: CDR1 SNHLY, CDR2 FYNNEI. The CDR3 runs to 14 residues. V gave up 6 bases and J gave up 3 bases; unmatched junction bases: 7. The CDR3 bases are TGTGCCAGCAGCGCCGACAGGGATGACTATGGCTACACCTTC. It codes for CASSADRDDYGYTF.

The chain recombines TRBV9 with TRBJ2-7; 7 nucleotides agree with TRBD2. Germline CDR1 SGDLS, CDR2 YYNGEE. The CDR3 totals 16 residues. V dropped 0 bases and J dropped 0; count of bases not matched to a gene: 6. The CDR3 sequence is CASSVAASGHSYEQYF. CDR3 DNA: TGTGCCAGCAGCGTAGCTGCTAGCGGCCACTCCTACGAGCAGTACTTC.

The V gene is TRBV14, the J gene TRBJ2-1, with a weak D call TRBD2 (7 bases). The CDR3 spans 16 residues. The ends were cut back, 4 bases at V and 9 bases at J, with 22 bases in the middle. Germline V gene sequence: CDR1 SGHDN, CDR2 FVKESK. The CDR3 bases are TGTGCCAGCAGCCCTTTAGGGAGGGGGGTTACAAGTGAGCAGTTCTTC. Protein: CASSPLGRGVTSEQFF.

The V call is TRBV7-3, the J call TRBJ2-5, with TRBD2 identical over 8 bases. J gave up 5 bases and V 0 bases, and 5 bases lay outside the gene matches. CDR3 length: 15 residues. Germline V CDR1 and CDR2: SGHTA, FQGTGA. Written as DNA, the CDR3 is TGTGCCAGCAGCTTAACTGGGACTAGTCTGGAGACCCAGTACTTC. Amino acids: CASSLTGTSLETQYF. Drawing the rest from reference TRBV7-3 and TRBJ2-5, the complete variable domain is GAGVSQTPSNKVTEKGKYVELRCDPISGHTALYWYRQSLGQGPEFLIYFQGTGAADDSGLPNDRFFAVRPEGSVSTLKIQRTERGDSAVYLCASSLTGTSLETQYFGPGTRLLVL.

CDR3 sequence (DNA): TGTGCCAGCAGCCCCGGGACTAGCGGGCTCTCCTACAATGAGCAGTTCTTC. Its protein is CASSPGTSGLSYNEQFF. The chain employs TRBV7-8 and TRBJ2-1, with 12 bases lining up with TRBD2. V shed 5 bases and J 0 bases; nucleotides not matched to a gene: 5. This CDR3 is 17 amino acids long. In germline, CDR1 is SGHVS, CDR2 FQNEAQ.

The chain joins TRBV4-3 to TRBJ1-1; D might be TRBD1 (5 bases). CDR3 length: 14 amino acids. V shed 0 bases and J shed 3 bases, with 8 bases lying between them. From germline, CDR1 is LGHNA and CDR2 YSLEER. The chain's CDR3 is CASSQEQGDTEAFF. The CDR3 DNA reads as TGCGCCAGCAGCCAAGAACAAGGGGACACTGAAGCTTTCTTT.

A few counts support this clone. The genes are TRBV6-5 and TRBJ1-2, with D hard to call. The ends were cut back, 5 bases at V and 4 bases at J, with 11 bases in the middle. Looked up from germline, CDR1 is MNHEY and CDR2 is SVGAGI. The CDR3 is made up of 13 amino acids. Here the CDR3 reads CASSQPGFYGYTF. In DNA, the CDR3 is TGTGCCAGCAGTCAGCCCGGGTTCTATGGCTACACCTTC.

The V gene is TRBV18, the J gene TRBJ2-5; D may be TRBD2 (5 bases). The J call may be mistaken, given a closer DNA end match to TRBJ2-7. The CDR3 runs 14 residues. Germline V gene lookup returns CDR1 KGHSH and CDR2 LQKENI. CDR3 in amino acids: CASSPSPGSYEQYF. CDR3 nucleotide sequence: TGTGCCAGCTCCCCTTCTCCGGGGAGCTACGAGCAGTACTTC.

This clone was picked up one time. CDR3 protein: CAISLGQRNTEAFF. DNA of the CDR3: TGTGCCATCAGCCTGGGACAGAGGAACACTGAAGCTTTCTTT. The chain joins TRBV10-3 to TRBJ1-1; 7 nucleotides agree with TRBD1. CDR3 length equals 14 residues. J was trimmed by 1 base and V by 6 bases; bases with no gene match: 5. Germline lookup yields CDR1 ENHRY and CDR2 SYGVKD.

The chain combines TRBV28 with TRBJ2-7, with 14 bases lining up with TRBD2. The CDR3 loop spans 21 amino acids. The V gene's germline CDR1 is MDHEN and CDR2 SYDVKM. V lost 3 bases, J lost 0 bases, and 16 bases stayed unmatched. CDR3 sequence: CASSFGTSGSEGTPFSYEQYF. The CDR3, as DNA: TGTGCCAGCAGTTTTGGGACTAGCGGGAGTGAGGGAACCCCTTTCTCCTACGAGCAGTACTTC.

The V call is TRBV5-4, the J call TRBJ2-1; possible D gene TRBD1, 5 bases. The length of the CDR3 is 14 residues. CDR1 is SGHNT and CDR2 is YYREEE in the germline V gene (reference sequence). V lost 1 base and J 2 bases, leaving 7 bases between the germline ends. CDR3 in DNA: TGTGCCAGCAGCTTGAGGGGAACCTACAATGAGCAGTTCTTC. It codes for CASSLRGTYNEQFF.

V and J are TRBV18 and TRBJ1-5; D is unresolved. The CDR3 has 14 amino acids. The germline V gene encodes CDR1 KGHSH and CDR2 LQKENI. With 1 base removed from V and 0 bases from J, the gap between germline ends came to 4 bases. This CDR3 reads CASSPLNSNQPQHF. CDR3 DNA: TGTGCCAGCTCACCACTCAATAGCAATCAGCCCCAGCATTTT.

To note about this clone: The germline gene is not matched at one end of the junction; a read error may be the cause. The genes are TRBV11-3 and TRBJ2-1, with TRBD2 identical over 7 bases. The CDR3 sequence is 13 residues long. Per the germline V gene, CDR1 is SGHNT and CDR2 is YENEEA. CDR3 in DNA: TGTGCCAGCAGCCCAAGCGGGAACAACGAGCAGTTCTTC. The encoded protein is CASSPSGNNEQFF. The full variable domain, completed using reference TRBV11-3 and TRBJ2-1, is EAGVVQSPRYKIIEKKQPVAFWCNPISGHNTLYWYLQNLGQGPELLIRYENEEAVDDSQLPKDRFSAERLKGVDSTLKIQPAELGDSAVYLCASSPSGNNEQFFGPGTRLTVL.

CDR3 in amino acids: CASKTGPYEQYF. Written as DNA, the CDR3 is TGTGCCAGCAAGACAGGTCCCTACGAGCAGTACTTC. V is TRBV6-5 and J is TRBJ2-7, with D tentatively TRBD1 (6 bases). Germline V CDR1 and CDR2: MNHEY, SVGAGI. CDR3 length: 12 amino acids. V lost 7 bases, J lost 2 bases, and 9 bases lay in between.

This sequence joins TRBV28 and TRBJ1-6, with D perhaps TRBD1 (6 bases). Looked up from germline, CDR1 is MDHEN and CDR2 is SYDVKM. The CDR3 consists of 17 residues. Between the trimmed V and J ends, which lost 2 bases and 0 bases, there was a span of 11 bases. This chain's CDR3 is CASSLGTGSSYNSPLHF. The CDR3 nucleotides read TGTGCCAGCAGTTTAGGTACAGGGAGCTCCTATAATTCACCCCTCCACTTT.

V usage is TRBV7-3 and J usage is TRBJ2-1, with 7 nucleotides matching TRBD1. Germline V gene sequence: CDR1 SGHTA, CDR2 FQGTGA. Unmatched junction bases numbered 6, after V lost 4 bases and J lost 3 bases. The length of the CDR3 is 15 residues. The DNA of the CDR3 is TGTGCCAGCAGCTCCCGACAGGGTGGCTACAATGAGCAGTTCTTC. Its translation is CASSSRQGGYNEQFF.

In regard to this clone: One junction end does not reproduce the germline sequence, and a read error may be involved. This chain links TRBV7-7 with TRBJ2-7; D not resolved. The CDR3 runs to 15 residues. From germline, CDR1 is SSHAT and CDR2 FNYEAQ (reference sequence). The CDR3 sequence is CASSLSEAPSYEQYF. The CDR3, as DNA: TGTGCTAGCAGCTTAAGCGAGGCCCCCTCCTACGAGCAGTACTTC. Variable domain in full (rest from reference TRBV7-7 and TRBJ2-7): GAGVSQSPRYKVTKRGQDVTLRCDPISSHATLYWYQQALGQGPEFLTYFNYEAQPDKSGLPSDRFSAERPEGSISTLTIQRTEQRDSAMYRCASSLSEAPSYEQYFGPGTRLTVT.

The CDR3: CASSPGSLGQGTEAFF. CDR3 in DNA: TGCGCCAGCAGTCCCGGGTCGCTGGGACAGGGGACTGAAGCTTTCTTT. The V call is TRBV5-1, the J call TRBJ1-1; TRBD1 aligns across 10 bases. This CDR3 comprises 16 residues. The germline gives CDR1 SGHRS, CDR2 YFSETQ. The ends lost 5 bases at V and 5 bases at J; junction bases unmatched: 12.

The genes are TRBV7-3 and TRBJ2-1; the D call may be TRBD1 or TRBD2 (5 bases each). Looked up from germline, CDR1 is SGHTA and CDR2 is FQGTGA. There are 14 residues in the CDR3. V gave up 5 bases and J gave up 9 bases, with 17 bases separating them. Written as DNA, the CDR3 is TGTGCCAGCAGCCAGCTCTCGGTTGGGGGTGAGCAGTTCTTC. Its protein is CASSQLSVGGEQFF.